Each of the 6 T cell receptor beta chains below was sequenced from the same sample in a study of early T cells in non-severe SARS-CoV-2 infection. MiXCR, run by TCRdb on the 5' RACE reads, gives a single entry per CDR3 protein. This sample has about 46,000 distinct CDR3 sequences, with approximately 9% found just once. Material: whole blood, obtained at baseline. The receptors shown here come from an adult who was a healthcare worker with PCR-confirmed SARS-CoV-2 infection or an uninfected control (not recorded which).

The chain links TRBV18 to TRBJ1-1; D is uncertain. V was cut by 1 base and J by 3 bases, with 6 bases left in between. This CDR3 is built from 13 residues. The germline gives CDR1 KGHSH, CDR2 LQKENI. This CDR3 reads CASSPRVDTEAFF. The CDR3 region has the DNA TGTGCCAGCTCACCACGGGTCGACACTGAAGCTTTCTTT.

This clonotype was counted a few times. The chain combines TRBV5-1 with TRBJ1-4; 9 nucleotides line up with TRBD1. There are 14 residues in the CDR3. Germline CDR1 reads SGHRS; CDR2 reads YFSETQ. J lost 7 bases, V lost 3 bases, and 4 bases had no gene match. The CDR3 nucleotides read TGCGCCAGCAGCTCGGACAGGGGTGTTGAAAAACTGTTTTTT. It encodes CASSSDRGVEKLFF. The variable domain in full, with the rest retrieved from reference TRBV5-1 and TRBJ1-4, is KAGVTQTPRYLIKTRGQQVTLSCSPISGHRSVSWYQQTPGQGLQFLFEYFSETQRNKGNFPGRFSGRQFSNSRSEMNVSTLELGDSALYLCASSSDRGVEKLFFGSGTQLSVL.

The rearrangement joins TRBV7-2 to TRBJ1-1, with D tentatively TRBD1 (5 bases). V lost 4 bases, J lost 11 bases, and 14 bases lay in between. The germline V gene has CDR1 SGHTA and CDR2 FQGNSA. This CDR3 contains 12 residues. DNA of the CDR3: TGTGCCAGCAGCTCGAGCGGGACGTCGGCTTTCTTT. It yields the protein CASSSSGTSAFF.

V usage is TRBV11-2 and J usage is TRBJ2-1; D not resolved. Germline loops: CDR1 SGHAT, CDR2 FQNNGV. V lost 6 bases, J lost 4 bases, and 16 bases lay in between. The CDR3 spans 15 residues. CDR3 protein: CASRYFGSRYNEQFF. The CDR3 coding sequence is TGTGCCAGCAGGTACTTTGGCAGTAGATACAATGAGCAGTTCTTC.

This clonotype was seen at least ten times. CDR3 loop: CASSHRGLGTDTQYF. The CDR3 bases are TGTGCCAGCAGTCACAGGGGACTGGGCACAGATACGCAGTATTTT. This chain connects TRBV28 to TRBJ2-3; D is perhaps TRBD1 (7 bases). Trimming stripped 5 bases from V and 1 base from J, with 13 bases between. CDR3 length equals 15 residues. Germline loops: CDR1 MDHEN, CDR2 SYDVKM.

This clonotype was counted many times. The chain combines TRBV5-1 with TRBJ2-3; TRBD1 matches at 9 bases. V was pared by 7 bases and J by 6 bases, with 12 bases of the junction left unmatched. Germline loops: CDR1 SGHRS, CDR2 YFSETQ. The CDR3 consists of 15 residues. CDR3 coding DNA: TGCGCCAGCGGCATGGGACAGGGACTGTCGGATACGCAGTATTTT. It codes for CASGMGQGLSDTQYF. Looking up the rest from reference TRBV5-1 and TRBJ2-3 gives the full variable domain: KAGVTQTPRYLIKTRGQQVTLSCSPISGHRSVSWYQQTPGQGLQFLFEYFSETQRNKGNFPGRFSGRQFSNSRSEMNVSTLELGDSALYLCASGMGQGLSDTQYFGPGTRLTVL.